This TCR beta chain was documented in a study of blood T cell repertoires in COVID-19. Study in general: The origin of the acute and convalescent COVID-19 samples was the United States, Italy and Spain. From T cells, B-cell-depleted T cells, or PBMCs came the material, which was cDNA or gDNA.

Per the original data handling: The authors estimated nucleated cell counts from reference gene primer amplification. Profiling relied on immunoSEQ multiplex PCR, and the TCRdb table lists in-frame clones only, not all of them. V, J and clone size are those of that table, while D and trimming were read from the DNA. The sample includes hundreds of thousands of clones, 82% seen only once; the top ten take under 2%. Trimming took 0 bases from V and 2 from J, leaving 8 bases between them. The CDR3 has 14 residues. Germline assignment: CDR1 SGHRS and CDR2 YFSETQ. This clone was detected once. The rearrangement links TRBV5-1 to TRBJ2-5; no firm D call. Material for sequencing was peripheral blood. The receptor was isolated from a woman of 80 years or more with acute or convalescent COVID-19. CDR3 in amino acids: CASSLAGAQETQYF. The CDR3 DNA is TGCGCCAGCAGCTTGGCCGGAGCACAAGAGACCCAGTACTTC.